This is a list of T cell receptor beta chains from one sample in a study of CD8 T cells in ankylosing spondylitis. TCRdb re-derived calls from the 5' RACE reads in MiXCR, one entry per CDR3 protein. The sample records around 300,000 distinct CDR3 sequences, roughly 14% being singletons. Source material: blood, either unsorted or a sorted T cell fraction (not recorded which). The receptor source for this set is a male donor with ankylosing spondylitis or in good health (not recorded which). Each CDR3 is given with its conserved first and last residue. Each record gives: D gene, J gene, clone size, V gene, CDR3 protein, CDR3 DNA. The D gene is left open where the match is weak. The listing skips clone size in some rows; elsewhere it reads once, few, many or a size class.

>.|TRBJ1-3|.|TRBV15
CATSRDRTGNTIYF
TGTGCCACCAGCAGAGACCGTACTGGAAACACCATATATTTT
>.|TRBJ2-1|.|TRBV25-1
CASSGGDPSYNEKFF
TGTGCCAGCAGTGGTGGAGACCCTTCCTACAATGAGAAGTTCTTC
>.|TRBJ1-1|few|TRBV5-1
CASSFGIMNTEAFF
TGCGCCAGCAGCTTCGGGATCATGAACACTGAAGCTTTCTTT
>TRBD2|TRBJ2-1|few|TRBV20-1
CSARDLAGGRNEQFF
TGCAGTGCTAGGGACTTAGCGGGAGGGAGGAATGAGCAGTTCTTC
>.|TRBJ2-7|.|TRBV5-1
CASSDGVRTYEQYF
TGCGCCAGCAGCGATGGGGTTCGGACCTACGAGCAGTACTTC
>.|TRBJ2-1|.|TRBV18
CASSPETHSYNEQFF
TGTGCCAGCTCACCAGAGACACACTCCTACAATGAGCAGTTCTTC
>TRBD2|TRBJ2-1|.|TRBV20-1
CSADPLVGLADFNEQFF
TGCAGTGCAGACCCTCTTGTAGGACTAGCGGACTTCAATGAGCAGTTCTTC
>.|TRBJ2-5|many|TRBV12-3/TRBV12-4
CASSSQGQETQYF
TGTGCCAGCAGTTCCCAGGGCCAAGAGACCCAGTACTTC
>.|TRBJ1-4|.|TRBV5-8
CASSLKGRDEKLFF
TGTGCCAGCAGCTTAAAGGGAAGGGATGAAAAACTGTTTTTT
>TRBD1|TRBJ2-6|few|TRBV10-2
CASRNDRALPGANVLTF
TGCGCCAGCAGGAATGACAGGGCCCTACCTGGGGCCAACGTCCTGACTTTC
>.|TRBJ2-5|.|TRBV5-1
CASSLDGKLQTQYF
TGCGCCAGCAGCTTGGACGGGAAGCTACAGACCCAGTACTTC
>.|TRBJ1-1|.|TRBV29-1
CSVEDAPPEGRTEAFF
TGCAGCGTTGAAGATGCCCCCCCCGAGGGTCGGACTGAAGCTTTCTTT
>TRBD2|TRBJ2-1|few|TRBV5-1
CASSLEGLVNEQFF
TGCGCCAGCAGCTTGGAGGGACTAGTTAATGAGCAGTTCTTC
>.|TRBJ2-1|once|TRBV24-1
CATSDTSRDVNYNEQFF
TGTGCCACCAGTGATACCTCCCGGGACGTAAACTACAATGAGCAGTTCTTC
>TRBD1|TRBJ1-5|few|TRBV12-3/TRBV12-4
CASSFGTGFQPQHF
TGTGCCAGCAGTTTTGGGACAGGGTTTCAGCCCCAGCATTTT
>.|TRBJ2-3|many|TRBV12-3/TRBV12-4
CASSLALGAASTDTQYF
TGTGCCAGCAGTTTAGCGCTGGGCGCAGCTAGCACAGATACGCAGTATTTT
>.|TRBJ1-3|.|TRBV20-1
CSARPGPAGNTIYF
TGCAGTGCTAGACCGGGGCCGGCTGGAAACACCATATATTTT
>TRBD2|TRBJ2-1|few|TRBV5-1
CASSGSGRGNEQFF
TGCGCCAGCAGCGGAAGCGGGAGGGGCAATGAGCAGTTCTTC
>TRBD2|TRBJ2-1|.|TRBV19
CASSISRLAYNEQFF
TGTGCCAGTAGTATTTCGAGACTAGCGTACAATGAGCAGTTCTTC
>.|TRBJ1-1|.|TRBV5-1
CASSSGQSINTEAFF
TGCGCCAGCAGCTCTGGACAGTCCATAAACACTGAAGCTTTCTTT
>.|TRBJ2-2|.|TRBV3-1
CASSQGRRNTGELFF
TGTGCCAGCAGCCAAGGACGGAGAAACACCGGGGAGCTGTTTTTT
>.|TRBJ2-7|few|TRBV6-1
CASSGRGGNFYEQYF
TGTGCCAGCAGTGGGAGAGGGGGTAACTTCTACGAGCAGTACTTC
>.|TRBJ2-1|.|TRBV11-1
CASSFNVRSYNEQFF
TGTGCCAGCAGCTTCAACGTACGCTCCTACAATGAGCAGTTCTTC
>.|TRBJ1-1|.|TRBV3-1
CASSLISTEAFF
TGTGCCAGCAGCCTTATTAGCACTGAAGCTTTCTTT
>TRBD1|TRBJ1-6|many|TRBV14
CASSTRQGLNSPLHF
TGTGCCAGCAGCACACGACAGGGACTAAATTCACCCCTCCACTTT
>.|TRBJ1-1|many|TRBV4-2
CASSQDQGGPEAFF
TGTGCCAGCAGCCAAGATCAAGGGGGGCCTGAAGCTTTCTTT
>.|TRBJ2-4|.|TRBV21-1
CASSKNDRKNIQYF
TGTGCCAGCAGCAAAAATGACAGAAAAAACATTCAGTACTTC
>.|TRBJ2-1|.|TRBV11-2
CASSLVGIRSYNEQFF
TGTGCCAGCAGCCTAGTAGGGATTAGGTCCTACAATGAGCAGTTCTTC
>.|TRBJ1-2|few|TRBV7-9
CASSSPSVGYNYGYTF
TGTGCCAGCAGCTCGCCGTCAGTGGGTTACAACTATGGCTACACCTTC
>.|TRBJ2-2|many|TRBV5-1
CASSLTGPRNTGELFF
TGCGCCAGCAGCTTAACGGGACCGAGGAACACCGGGGAGCTGTTTTTT
>.|TRBJ2-5|.|TRBV11-2
CASSPGGTQYF
TGTGCCAGCAGCCCCGGGGGGACCCAGTACTTC
>.|TRBJ2-3|many|TRBV12-3/TRBV12-4
CASSHGDRGADTQYF
TGTGCCAGCAGTCACGGGGACCGCGGCGCAGATACGCAGTATTTT
>TRBD2|TRBJ2-1|.|TRBV11-2
CASSLNSGGGYNEQFF
TGTGCCAGCAGCTTAAATAGCGGGGGAGGCTACAATGAGCAGTTCTTC
>.|TRBJ2-2|many|TRBV3-1
CASSYRGGNTGELFF
TGTGCCAGCAGCTACAGGGGGGGGAACACCGGGGAGCTGTTTTTT
>.|TRBJ2-2|.|TRBV27
CASSFRPPGRFANTGELFF
TGTGCCAGCAGTTTCCGTCCCCCGGGACGGTTCGCGAACACCGGGGAGCTGTTTTTT